This T cell receptor beta chain was sequenced during a study of metastatic and nonmetastatic thyroid tumors. Background on the study: Repertoire comparisons spanned blood and tumor or nodule tissue from malignant and benign thyroid patients. Regarding the study as a whole: Benign nodules were reported to have significantly lower TCR beta diversity than malignant thyroid tumors, in blood and tumor.

Per the original data handling: A classifier of distant metastasis in papillary thyroid cancer was built from CDR3 differences (across clinicopathological groups). TCRdb re-called the PCR reads with MiXCR. These V and J calls originate from TCRdb's pipeline instead of the authors' own analysis. The sample yields about 43,000 clones, approximately 3% seen once. Points on this clone: Its antigen remains unidentified.

With V trimmed by 7 bases and J by 3 bases, 11 bases remained unmatched. The germline V gene encodes CDR1 SNHLY and CDR2 FYNNEI. CDR3 length: 15 residues. Ahead of thyroid surgery, no patient had received treatment of any kind. The chain has TRBV2 and TRBJ2-5; TRBD2 matches 7 bases. The source is a female donor with papillary thyroid cancer or a benign thyroid nodule (not recorded which). Some clones in this sample may be carry-over from other donors' samples. The sample comprised blood. In nucleotides, the CDR3 is TGTGCCAGCACCGAAACTCTGCTAGCGGAAGAGACCCAGTACTTC. The encoded protein is CASTETLLAEETQYF.